This T cell receptor (beta chain) was sequenced for a study of T cell repertoires and leukemia-associated antigens. In this sample, this clonotype turned up many times. Its antigen is currently unknown. Study results and caveats: Expanded clones' antigen specificity and function were not directly tested. No significant group difference appeared in Vbeta, Jbeta or VDJ counts.

The CDR3 consists of 14 residues. A single record per CDR3 protein comes from TCRdb applying MiXCR to the 5' RACE reads. Among 11,000 or so distinct CDR3 sequences listed, under 55% were seen once. Without fetal bovine serum, CD3+ T cells were rested overnight. Input material: CD3+ T cells sorted from blood and cultured. The source of this sequence is a female donor in good health. The V gene is TRBV21-1, the J gene TRBJ1-1. TRBV21-1 has pseudogene status. Written as DNA, the CDR3 is TGTGCCAGCAGCAGCGGGACCTCCAGCCCCGTAGCTTTCTTT. This codes for CASSSGTSSPVAFF.